Reported below is one T cell receptor beta chain. Per germline, CDR1 LNHDA and CDR2 SQIVND (reference sequence). The CDR3 length is 13 residues. The ends were cut back, 9 bases at V and 8 bases at J, with 16 bases in the middle. The assay was immunoSEQ multiplex PCR, and TCRdb's table has in-frame clones only and misses some. Of 100,000 to 150,000 clones detected, around 80% appear once; the ten largest clones hold about 2.3%. This sample is drawn from a study of blood T cell repertoires in COVID-19. This receptor was identified in a man aged 35 to 55 with acute COVID-19. The source material was PBMCs or T cells enriched from blood (not recorded which). V gene TRBV19 combines with J gene TRBJ1-4, with D uncertain. CDR3 sequence (DNA): TGTGCCAGCATTGGAGGGATGGGGGAAAAACTGTTTTTT. Translated, it gives CASIGGMGEKLFF.